This T cell receptor (beta chain) was recorded in a study of shared clonotypes between healthy human individuals (dated by TCRdb to the early 2020s). For the study in its entirety: A couple of women and three men aged 18 to 49 years were included in the cohort. Different laboratories and diverse techniques were used to prepare libraries and sequence TCR repertoires, to increase sequencing depth and limit assay-specific biases. For each donor, three plates each were used for CD4 naive and CD4 memory, two plates were used for CD8 naive, and one plate was used for CD8 memory. To estimate repertoire size and how much clonotype sharing occurs between individuals, the study deeply sequenced the blood TCR repertoires of roughly 5 healthy adults. Per donor, leukapheresis produced somewhere between about 0.94 and 9 billion PBMCs.

Using the deep immunoSEQ assay, TCR CDR3 regions were amplified from genomic DNA by multiplex PCR. Extracted genomic DNA from each cell subset was distributed evenly across all wells of several immunoSEQ 96-well plates, and each plate was treated as a replicate. For sorted subsets, approximately 0.2 ug of genomic DNA, equivalent to 30,000 or so T cell genomes, went into each replicate PCR. Purified libraries were quantified with a Qubit 3.0 fluorometer, sized on a Bioanalyzer 2100, and re-quantified with the KAPA Library Quantification kit. Every immunoSEQ 96-well plate was sequenced on a dedicated single-read 150-cycle Illumina NextSeq 550 flow cell. Under the source paper's analysis protocol: Because the immunoSEQ output included only junctional sequences and no quality scores, the filtering could not be the same as the filtering used for full-length reads. Sequences were annotated with PyIR, a Python wrapper for IgBLAST v1.9, and V/J genes and CDR3 were assigned using IMGT germline references. Reads were filtered out if the reads had weak V/J assignments (E-value above 1e-6), no CDR3, stop codons, out-of-frame junctions, or ambiguous translated residues. V3J clonotypes were defined by identical inferred V gene, J gene, and CDR3 amino acid sequence. To compute the percentage overlap between repertoires, the number of shared unique clonotypes was divided by the size of the smaller repertoire. RTK rarefaction, the Chao1 estimator, and Recon v2.1 estimates of unobserved clonotypes were used to assess repertoire richness. Generation probabilities for all TCRbeta clonotypes obtained by the gDNA method from several donors were computed using OLGA. The source is immuneACCESS, and TCRdb retained only in-frame sequences with V and J called. Part of the clones is not carried over; for the studies checked, unresolved V genes explain less than half of this, and the remainder is unexplained. V, J and clone size derive from that table, while D and trimming were established from the DNA sequence. The sample table contains about 2.3 million clones; only one count was recorded for 90% to 95% of them. Of the sample, about 0.37% falls within the top ten clones.

Based on the germline V gene, the CDR1 and CDR2 sequences are SQVTM and ANQGSEA. Deletion took 6 bases off V and 1 base off J, with a span of 6 bases between the germline ends. CDR3 length: 12 amino acids, cysteine to phenylalanine. The read is trimmed to its CDR3 DNA, 36 bases read in frame from base 1. With regard to this clone: Its specific antigen is unknown. Qualities for individual bases were not recorded, and no much larger clone is one base off.

The donors were healthy, HIV-negative adults with no recently reported acute infections or vaccinations. All donors were Caucasian adults living in Nashville, Tennessee, USA. CD4+ T cells were enriched by magnetic negative selection; naive cells were then positively selected on CD45RA, and the negative fraction formed the memory subset. After blood collection by leukapheresis, PBMCs were isolated using Ficoll-Histopaque density gradient centrifugation and then cryopreserved in the vapor phase of liquid nitrogen. Analytical flow cytometry was used to check the purity and quantity of every magnetically sorted T cell population. Each sorted fraction had its genomic DNA isolated and then quantified by UV absorbance on a Nanodrop 2000c. Study-wide conclusions, independent of this receptor: Across a handful of donors, roughly 5.4% of naive CD4, around 3.5% of naive CD8, about 2% of memory CD4, and about 0.4% of memory CD8 clonotypes were shared. The genetic and exposure-history diversity represented was limited by the small number of donors. Larger estimated clonotype richness was generally found for naive subsets than for memory subsets. Higher generation probabilities were observed for clonotypes shared by all four sorted-subset donors than for non-shared clonotypes. Even with the large sequencing depth, rarefaction of the sorted-subset datasets indicated that sequencing was incomplete. Sampling was limited to blood, and TCR repertoires in tissue likely differ from TCR repertoires in blood. Based on pairwise subsampling, the degree of clonotype sharing among donors was expected to be affected by sequencing depth.

This chain joins TRBV29-1 to TRBJ1-4; a confident D gene designation cannot be given. This receptor was obtained from a man aged 18 to 30 in good health. Some clones in this sample may be carry-over from other donors' samples. Material: naive CD4+ T cells from PBMCs. The cell subset or site label here, explained by the study, means: CD45RA+ positively selected. This receptor has the CDR3 CSVGVTNEKLFF. The DNA sequence is as follows: TGCAGCGTCGGGGTAACTAATGAAAAACTGTTTTTT.